A selection of T cell receptor beta chains follows, all from one sample in a study of shared clonotypes between healthy human individuals. The repertoire was sequenced with immunoSEQ multiplex PCR; TCRdb's copy has only in-frame clones and lacks some. This table holds 1,100,000 or so clones, 75% to 85% found once. Sequencing was performed on memory CD4+ T cells from PBMCs. All receptors derive from a man aged 18 to 29 in good health. Some clones in this sample may be carry-over from other donors' samples. Each CDR3 is given without its conserved first and last residue. Fields, in order: D gene, J gene, V gene, CDR3 protein. D genes are given only for firm matches.

d_call: .; j_call: TRBJ2-7; v_call: TRBV5-1; cdr3_aa: ASSPSGSYEQY
d_call: TRBD1; j_call: TRBJ1-5; v_call: TRBV13; cdr3_aa: ASSLGQGNQPQH
d_call: .; j_call: TRBJ2-5; v_call: TRBV7-3; cdr3_aa: ASSMNGQETQY
d_call: TRBD1; j_call: TRBJ1-2; v_call: TRBV9; cdr3_aa: ASSRGQGSTNYGYT
d_call: .; j_call: TRBJ2-3; v_call: TRBV12-5; cdr3_aa: ASGLGGTNTQY
d_call: .; j_call: TRBJ2-2; v_call: TRBV14; cdr3_aa: ASSQVGAQNTGELF
d_call: TRBD2; j_call: TRBJ2-3; v_call: TRBV7-9; cdr3_aa: ASTIAGVDTQY
d_call: .; j_call: TRBJ2-7; v_call: TRBV7-6; cdr3_aa: ASSFLLELVSYEQY
d_call: TRBD1; j_call: TRBJ2-7; v_call: TRBV10-3; cdr3_aa: AISGTDRGYEQY
d_call: TRBD1; j_call: TRBJ1-5; v_call: TRBV18; cdr3_aa: ASSSTGTGGNQPQH
d_call: .; j_call: TRBJ1-1; v_call: TRBV5-4; cdr3_aa: ASSQGRGRFNTEAF
d_call: .; j_call: TRBJ2-5; v_call: TRBV7-2; cdr3_aa: ASSLASRGFWTQY
d_call: TRBD1; j_call: TRBJ2-7; v_call: TRBV18; cdr3_aa: ASSPARGSYEQY
d_call: .; j_call: TRBJ2-1; v_call: TRBV7-6; cdr3_aa: ASSLRLAGNYNEQF
d_call: TRBD1; j_call: TRBJ2-3; v_call: TRBV11-1; cdr3_aa: ASSYRDRYTDTQY
d_call: .; j_call: TRBJ2-5; v_call: TRBV11-2; cdr3_aa: ASSLGTQETQY
d_call: .; j_call: TRBJ2-1; v_call: TRBV5-1; cdr3_aa: ASSLRLANNEQF
d_call: .; j_call: TRBJ1-1; v_call: TRBV19; cdr3_aa: ASSRREMNTEAF
d_call: .; j_call: TRBJ2-7; v_call: TRBV7-9; cdr3_aa: ASSTLDRAREQY
d_call: .; j_call: TRBJ2-3; v_call: TRBV5-1; cdr3_aa: ASSLALGTRVTDTQY
d_call: .; j_call: TRBJ2-3; v_call: TRBV4-3; cdr3_aa: ASSQRVSSTDTQY
d_call: TRBD2; j_call: TRBJ2-1; v_call: TRBV14; cdr3_aa: ASSQGLAGIYEQF
d_call: .; j_call: .; v_call: TRBV6-4; cdr3_aa: ARLIHEQY
d_call: TRBD1; j_call: TRBJ2-7; v_call: TRBV25-1; cdr3_aa: ASSQTGWGEQY
d_call: TRBD1; j_call: TRBJ2-7; v_call: TRBV19; cdr3_aa: ASSAMSGTGDVYEQY
d_call: TRBD2; j_call: TRBJ2-1; v_call: TRBV7-2; cdr3_aa: ASSLASAGVGNEQF
d_call: TRBD1; j_call: TRBJ2-7; v_call: TRBV6-6; cdr3_aa: ASSARSGQGRNEQY
d_call: TRBD1; j_call: TRBJ2-2; v_call: TRBV18; cdr3_aa: ASSSRQGDGGELF
d_call: .; j_call: TRBJ2-7; v_call: TRBV27; cdr3_aa: ASSADFINNEQY
d_call: .; j_call: TRBJ1-1; v_call: TRBV19; cdr3_aa: ASRVDRAEAF
d_call: .; j_call: TRBJ2-7; v_call: TRBV5-1; cdr3_aa: ASSTSYEQY
d_call: .; j_call: TRBJ1-5; v_call: TRBV29-1; cdr3_aa: SVVSPGQPQH
d_call: .; j_call: TRBJ2-3; v_call: TRBV7-3; cdr3_aa: ASSLNPQAFRGDTQY
d_call: .; j_call: TRBJ1-1; v_call: TRBV6-4; cdr3_aa: ASSEGGVAF
d_call: TRBD2; j_call: TRBJ2-5; v_call: TRBV6-6; cdr3_aa: ASRAGGETQY
d_call: .; j_call: TRBJ2-7; v_call: TRBV5-1; cdr3_aa: ASSSRTQDRSYEQY
d_call: .; j_call: TRBJ1-1; v_call: TRBV19; cdr3_aa: ASSIRGVPEAF
d_call: TRBD2; j_call: TRBJ2-1; v_call: TRBV5-4; cdr3_aa: ASGRGLEGNEQF
d_call: .; j_call: TRBJ2-2; v_call: TRBV4-1; cdr3_aa: ASSPPRGAGPTGELF
d_call: TRBD1; j_call: TRBJ1-1; v_call: TRBV11-3; cdr3_aa: ASSLVKGQGARTEAF
d_call: .; j_call: TRBJ1-5; v_call: TRBV15; cdr3_aa: ATSREDGRNQPQH
d_call: .; j_call: TRBJ1-1; v_call: TRBV10-2; cdr3_aa: ASRSSVGNTEAF
d_call: .; j_call: TRBJ2-7; v_call: TRBV18; cdr3_aa: ASSPARRGEQY
d_call: .; j_call: TRBJ1-5; v_call: TRBV28; cdr3_aa: ASSLSLRQPQH
d_call: .; j_call: TRBJ2-1; v_call: TRBV27; cdr3_aa: ASGYASPTEITYNEQF
d_call: .; j_call: TRBJ2-5; v_call: TRBV5-1; cdr3_aa: ASSFGVPQETQY
d_call: .; j_call: TRBJ1-1; v_call: TRBV6-6; cdr3_aa: ASSPRAPNTEAF
d_call: .; j_call: TRBJ2-5; v_call: TRBV5-4; cdr3_aa: ASSRQAGEETQY
d_call: TRBD2; j_call: TRBJ2-3; v_call: TRBV15; cdr3_aa: ATSRDRGGRNTDTQY
d_call: TRBD1; j_call: TRBJ2-7; v_call: TRBV6-6; cdr3_aa: ASSYSGTGSYEQY
d_call: .; j_call: TRBJ2-3; v_call: TRBV7-2; cdr3_aa: ASSPHGAESGTDTQY
d_call: .; j_call: TRBJ2-5; v_call: TRBV7-2; cdr3_aa: ASSLDMGPQY
d_call: TRBD2; j_call: TRBJ2-2; v_call: TRBV29-1; cdr3_aa: SVEDVAGEPAGELF
d_call: .; j_call: TRBJ1-6; v_call: TRBV25-1; cdr3_aa: ASSELGRSSYNSPLH
d_call: .; j_call: TRBJ2-7; v_call: TRBV6-6; cdr3_aa: ASSYSRGPTYEQY
d_call: .; j_call: TRBJ1-2; v_call: TRBV12-5; cdr3_aa: ASGRDTNYGYT
d_call: .; j_call: TRBJ2-5; v_call: TRBV5-1; cdr3_aa: ASSTAGNRETQY
d_call: .; j_call: TRBJ2-5; v_call: TRBV19; cdr3_aa: ASLLRGRQETQY
d_call: .; j_call: TRBJ2-2; v_call: TRBV2; cdr3_aa: ASSEVRGDTGELF
d_call: .; j_call: TRBJ1-2; v_call: TRBV5-4; cdr3_aa: ASSLIGINYGYT